Following are 31 T cell receptor beta chains from one sample sequenced in a study of blood T cell repertoires in COVID-19. The assay was immunoSEQ multiplex PCR, and TCRdb's table has in-frame clones only and misses some. Of some 300,000 clones listed, about 90% were seen once; the top ten hold approximately 2.4%. Sequenced sample: peripheral blood. The receptors shown here come from a man younger than 30 with active or convalescent COVID-19.

The rearrangement uses TRBV19 and TRBJ2-3; TRBD2 matches at 12 bases. The ends lost 3 bases at V and 2 bases at J; junction bases unmatched: 9. CDR1 is LNHDA and CDR2 is SQIVND in the germline V gene (reference sequence). This CDR3 is built from 18 residues. The CDR3 loop is CASSIGTSGPPFTDTQYF. CDR3 sequence (DNA): TGTGCCAGTAGTATCGGGACTAGCGGGCCACCGTTCACAGATACGCAGTATTTT. Looking up the rest from reference TRBV19 and TRBJ2-3 gives the full variable domain: DGGITQSPKYLFRKEGQNVTLSCEQNLNHDAMYWYRQDPGQGLRLIYYSQIVNDFQKGDIAEGYSVSREKKESFPLTVTSAQKNPTAFYLCASSIGTSGPPFTDTQYFGPGTRLTVL.

This clone was detected only once. The V and J genes are TRBV6-5 and TRBJ1-2; D is unresolved. V was cut by 8 bases and J by 6 bases, with 7 bases left in between. Germline V gene sequence: CDR1 MNHEY, CDR2 SVGAGI. The CDR3 has 10 amino acids. Written as DNA, the CDR3 is TGTGCCAGCTACGGGGATGGCTACACCTTC. Its translation: CASYGDGYTF.

V is TRBV19 and J is TRBJ1-2, with 7 bases aligning to TRBD1. Germline V gene lookup returns CDR1 LNHDA and CDR2 SQIVND (reference sequence). The V segment lost 8 bases and the J segment 4 bases; nucleotides outside the gene matches: 10. The CDR3 runs to 14 residues. The CDR3 DNA reads as TGTGCCAGTGCCCACCCGGGACAGCCCTATGGCTACACCTTC. This gives the protein CASAHPGQPYGYTF.

The J gene is TRBJ1-2, the V gene TRBV5-8; possible D gene TRBD1, 5 bases. The CDR3 runs 13 residues. Germline V gives CDR1 SGHTS, CDR2 YDEGEE. Trimming stripped 2 bases from V and 7 bases from J, with 12 bases between. CDR3 region: CASSFAGLGGYTF. The DNA for the CDR3 is TGTGCCAGCAGCTTCGCAGGGTTAGGTGGCTACACCTTC.

J is TRBJ2-5 and V is TRBV28, with D perhaps matching TRBD2 (6 bases). Trimming cost V 2 bases and J 5 bases, with 18 bases left between them. The CDR3 contains 16 residues. Per the germline V gene, CDR1 is MDHEN and CDR2 is SYDVKM. CDR3 protein: CASSLLGRGARETQYF. The DNA for the CDR3 is TGTGCCAGCAGTTTACTTGGGCGGGGAGCTAGGGAGACCCAGTACTTC.

The chain joins TRBV25-1 to TRBJ2-5, with a tentative D call TRBD1 (5 bases). Germline CDR1 and CDR2: MGHDK and SYGVNS. V gave up 1 base and J gave up 4 bases, with 10 bases separating them. This CDR3 comprises 14 residues. The CDR3 coding sequence is TGTGCCAGCAGTGAATCGATGGGGCTAGAGACCCAGTACTTC. This codes for CASSESMGLETQYF.

This clone was detected a few times. This chain links TRBV5-1 with TRBJ2-5; TRBD1 matches at 9 bases. Germline V gene sequence: CDR1 SGHRS, CDR2 YFSETQ. This CDR3 contains 15 residues. The V segment lost 4 bases and the J segment 4 bases; nucleotides outside the gene matches: 8. The CDR3 loop reads CASSAGTGTRETQYF. For the CDR3, the DNA is TGCGCCAGCAGCGCGGGGACAGGGACGCGAGAGACCCAGTACTTC.

The chain couples TRBV2 to TRBJ1-2; TRBD1 agrees at 12 bases. CDR1 and CDR2 from the germline V gene are SNHLY and FYNNEI. Trimming took 6 bases from V and 8 from J; bases not matched to a gene: 10. The CDR3 covers 15 residues. CDR3 residues: CASSALAGTGGGYTF. The DNA for the CDR3 is TGTGCCAGCAGCGCCTTAGCCGGGACAGGGGGCGGCTACACCTTC.

The chain uses TRBV7-2 and TRBJ1-2, with 9 bases that match TRBD1. V shed 2 bases and J 7 bases; nucleotides not matched to a gene: 8. The CDR3 is 15 amino acids. The germline CDR1 and CDR2 sequences are SGHTA and FQGNSA. The CDR3 region is CASSLRGQGISGYTF. The DNA for the CDR3 is TGTGCCAGCAGCTTACGGGGACAGGGAATCAGTGGCTACACCTTC.

The genes are TRBV20-1 and TRBJ2-7; possible D gene TRBD1, 6 bases. V lost 3 bases to trimming and J lost 3 bases, with 12 bases between them. The CDR3 loop spans 13 amino acids. Germline V gene data show CDR1 as DFQATT and CDR2 as SNEGSKA (reference sequence). The CDR3 sequence is CSASWLDSYEQYF. In DNA, the CDR3 is TGCAGTGCTAGTTGGTTGGACAGCTACGAGCAGTACTTC.

A word on this clone: The identical CDR3 is also encoded by other nucleotide sequences in the sample. The V call is TRBV27, the J call TRBJ1-2, with D perhaps TRBD1 (5 bases). CDR1 is MNHEY and CDR2 is SMNVEV in the germline V gene (reference sequence). The germline V and J ends were trimmed by 4 bases and 7 bases, with 10 bases remaining between them. The length of the CDR3 is 12 residues. CDR3 sequence reads: CASSSQGSGYTF. Here the CDR3 DNA reads TGTGCCAGCAGTTCCCAGGGTAGTGGCTACACCTTC.

A few counts support this clone. The V and J genes are TRBV9 and TRBJ2-1, with a tentative D call TRBD2 (6 bases). From germline, CDR1 is SGDLS and CDR2 YYNGEE. This CDR3 is 15 amino acids long. Deletions cut 3 bases from V and 0 bases from J, with 10 bases between. This CDR3 reads CASSAGGSSYNEQFF. CDR3 DNA sequence: TGTGCCAGCAGCGCTGGAGGGAGCTCCTACAATGAGCAGTTCTTC.

The chain carries TRBV4-2 and TRBJ2-1, with D maybe TRBD2 (6 bases). This CDR3 has 15 amino acids. The ends were cut back, 3 bases at V and 1 base at J, with 10 bases in the middle. CDR1 and CDR2 (germline): LGHNA, YNFKEQ. CDR3 loop: CASSQEGLSYNEQFF. DNA of the CDR3: TGTGCCAGCAGCCAGGAGGGCCTATCCTACAATGAGCAGTTCTTC.

The chain joins TRBV7-9 to TRBJ2-1; TRBD2 matches at 9 bases. This CDR3 is 14 amino acids long. V lost 8 bases and J lost 4; bases outside the gene matches: 6. Germline values: CDR1 SEHNR, CDR2 FQNEAQ (reference sequence). In nucleotides, the CDR3 is TGTGCCAGCGGGAGCGGGGGGCTTTACAATGAGCAGTTCTTC. Its translation is CASGSGGLYNEQFF. Using reference TRBV7-9 and TRBJ2-1 for the parts outside the CDR3, the full variable domain is DTGVSQNPRHKITKRGQNVTFRCDPISEHNRLYWYRQTLGQGPEFLTYFQNEAQLEKSRLLSDRFSAERPKGSFSTLEIQRTEQGDSAMYLCASGSGGLYNEQFFGPGTRLTVL.

V gene TRBV3-1 (or the pseudogene TRBV3-2) combines with J gene TRBJ2-7; TRBD1 might be the D (7 bases). The CDR3 sequence is 17 residues long. CDR1 LGHDT and CDR2 YNNKEL come from the germline V gene (reference sequence). V was clipped by 2 bases and J by 0 bases, with 17 bases between them. The CDR3 nucleotides read TGTGCCAGCAGCCAACAACGGGGGACAGAGAGCTCCTACGAGCAGTACTTC. It codes for CASSQQRGTESSYEQYF.

This clone was recorded only once. The chain recombines TRBV27 with TRBJ1-2; 8 bases are a match to TRBD1. Losses at the gene ends were 0 bases for V and 4 bases for J; bases not matched to a gene: 1. The CDR3 runs to 14 residues. Germline CDR1 reads MNHEY; CDR2 reads SMNVEV (reference sequence). CDR3 sequence reads: CASSLSQGAYGYTF. The CDR3 nucleotides read TGTGCCAGCAGTTTATCTCAGGGGGCCTATGGCTACACCTTC.

The rearrangement links TRBV7-8 to TRBJ2-1; a possible D gene is TRBD1 (6 bases). Germline CDR1 and CDR2: SGHVS and FQNEAQ. The germline V and J ends were trimmed by 0 bases and 5 bases, with 20 bases remaining between them. The CDR3 runs to 18 residues. The CDR3 coding sequence is TGTGCCAGCAGCTTAGCCCACCGTGGACAGATTGTGAACAATGAGCAGTTCTTC. Translated, it gives CASSLAHRGQIVNNEQFF.

The J gene is TRBJ2-7, the V gene TRBV18; TRBD1 agrees at 11 bases. The CDR3 contains 15 residues. V dropped 3 bases and J dropped 7; count of bases not matched to a gene: 8. The germline V gene encodes CDR1 KGHSH and CDR2 LQKENI. The CDR3 bases are TGTGCCAGCTCACCGATAGGACAGGGGGCAAGGGAGCAGTACTTC. Protein: CASSPIGQGAREQYF.

As DNA, the CDR3 is TGTGCCATCAGTGAGACTAGCTCCTACAATGAGCAGTTCTTC. Protein product: CAISETSSYNEQFF. This chain links TRBV10-3 with TRBJ2-1; tentative D call: TRBD2 (5 bases). V dropped 2 bases and J dropped 0 bases, with 5 bases sitting between them. Germline CDR1 and CDR2: ENHRY and SYGVKD. The CDR3 totals 14 residues.

The chain uses TRBV4-1 and TRBJ1-4; the match to TRBD1 covers 7 bases. CDR1 and CDR2 from the germline V gene are MGHRA and YSYEKL. This CDR3 region has 15 residues. V gave up 1 base and J gave up 5 bases; unmatched junction bases: 4. This CDR3 is CASSQGATGNEKLFF. The CDR3 region has the DNA TGCGCCAGCAGCCAAGGGGCGACAGGGAATGAAAAACTGTTTTTT.

This clone was observed a single time. The rearrangement links TRBV10-3 to TRBJ1-2, with no clear D. The CDR3 covers 12 residues. Germline-derived CDR1 and CDR2 are ENHRY and SYGVKD. The V end lost 10 bases, the J end lost 0 bases, and 9 bases lay between the germline ends. CDR3 nucleotide sequence: TGTGCCACCGCAGGTTCTAACTATGGCTACACCTTC. Translation: CATAGSNYGYTF.

This chain joins TRBV18 and TRBJ1-2; 7 bases match TRBD1. The J segment lost 0 bases and the V segment lost 4 bases, leaving 5 bases of the junction unmatched. The CDR3 is 15 amino acids. Germline V gene data show CDR1 as KGHSH and CDR2 as LQKENI. CDR3 in amino acids: CASSRPGQPNYGYTF. In nucleotides, the CDR3 is TGTGCCAGCTCACGGCCGGGACAGCCTAACTATGGCTACACCTTC.

This clone appeared once. This specimen includes other DNA sequences encoding the same CDR3. The rearrangement uses TRBV10-1 and TRBJ2-3, with D maybe TRBD1 (5 bases). Trimming pared 0 bases from V and 0 bases from J, leaving 7 bases between. The CDR3 consists of 15 residues. In germline, CDR1 is WNHNN, CDR2 SYGVQD (reference sequence). DNA for the CDR3: TGCGCCAGCAGTGAGTCGGGGCTGAGCACAGATACGCAGTATTTT. This codes for CASSESGLSTDTQYF.

The gene calls are TRBV9 and TRBJ2-1; 10 bases are a match to TRBD1. V lost 3 bases and J lost 3; bases outside the gene matches: 6. Germline assignment: CDR1 SGDLS and CDR2 YYNGEE. There are 16 residues in the CDR3. For the CDR3, the DNA is TGTGCCAGCAGCGGCTCCGGGACAGGGGTCTACAATGAGCAGTTCTTC. Protein sequence: CASSGSGTGVYNEQFF.

This clone showed up just once. The rearrangement uses TRBV19 and TRBJ1-5; 8 bases agree with TRBD1. Germline lookup yields CDR1 LNHDA and CDR2 SQIVND (reference sequence). The CDR3 covers 14 residues. The ends lost 5 bases at V and 6 bases at J; junction bases unmatched: 6. CDR3 sequence: CASSVRGRGQPQHF. CDR3 nucleotide sequence: TGTGCCAGTAGTGTCAGGGGGCGCGGTCAGCCCCAGCATTTT.

V usage is TRBV3-1 (or the pseudogene TRBV3-2) and J usage is TRBJ2-7; tentatively, D is TRBD2 (6 bases). CDR1 is LGHDT, CDR2 YNNKEL, per germline (reference sequence). V was trimmed by 4 bases and J by 5 bases, leaving 18 bases between them. The CDR3 sequence is 15 residues long. The CDR3 here is CASSPNDLATHEQYF. For the CDR3, the DNA is TGTGCCAGCAGCCCAAACGACCTAGCGACACACGAGCAGTACTTC.

V is TRBV4-1 and J is TRBJ2-2; D might be TRBD1 (6 bases). This CDR3 has 14 amino acids. Germline loops: CDR1 MGHRA, CDR2 YSYEKL. V shed 2 bases and J shed 6 bases, with 10 bases lying between them. The CDR3 loop is CASSQRQVAGELFF. The CDR3 nucleotides read TGCGCCAGCAGCCAAAGACAGGTGGCCGGGGAGCTGTTTTTT.

Worth noting for this clone: Other DNA sequences of this sample code for an identical CDR3. The chain links TRBV2 to TRBJ2-7; D is possibly TRBD2 (6 bases). Trimming took 8 bases from V and 2 from J, leaving 10 bases between them. The CDR3 runs to 12 residues. Germline values: CDR1 SNHLY, CDR2 FYNNEI. CDR3 amino acids: CASRDSPYEQYF. CDR3 nucleotide sequence: TGTGCCAGCCGGGACTCCCCCTACGAGCAGTACTTC.

The chain recombines TRBV7-3 with TRBJ2-1; 10 bases agree with TRBD2. J lost 6 bases, V lost 2 bases, and 10 bases had no gene match. The CDR3 runs 17 residues. From germline, CDR1 is SGHTA and CDR2 FQGTGA. CDR3 in DNA: TGTGCCAGCAGCTTATATGGGAGCGGGAGGGTTTCCAATGAGCAGTTCTTC. Translation: CASSLYGSGRVSNEQFF.

The gene calls are TRBV18 and TRBJ2-7; 8 positions agree with TRBD1. The V and J ends lost 3 bases and 3 bases, in that order; junction bases with no gene match: 4. CDR3 length: 14 amino acids. Germline CDR1 is KGHSH and CDR2 is LQKENI. The CDR3 is CASSPSQGVYEQYF. The CDR3, as DNA: TGTGCCAGCTCACCGTCACAGGGGGTCTACGAGCAGTACTTC.

The V call is TRBV7-9, the J call TRBJ2-3; 12 nucleotides match TRBD2. CDR1 and CDR2 (germline): SEHNR, FQNEAQ (reference sequence). CDR3 length: 16 amino acids. Germline trimming cut 5 bases from V and 4 bases from J; bases unmatched to any gene: 7. The CDR3 here is CASSPPSGRAPDTQYF. DNA of the CDR3: TGTGCCAGCAGCCCACCTAGCGGGAGGGCCCCAGATACGCAGTATTTT.